The T cell receptor beta chain under discussion was sequenced for a study of T cell responses to AZD1222 COVID-19 vaccine. Whole-study results and caveats: Mostly white British, mostly female donors; authors suggested clonal diversity may be underestimated.

With regard to this clone: The antigen is undetermined.

V shed 5 bases and J 3 bases; nucleotides not matched to a gene: 6. This CDR3 spans 15 amino acids. Germline V gene data show CDR1 as MNHNS and CDR2 as SASEGT. Sequencing used immunoSEQ multiplex PCR; TCRdb keeps in-frame clones, though not all of them. The sample consists of 120,000 to 150,000 clones, almost 95% of them appearing once. The clonotype comes from an adult who received the AZD1222 COVID-19 vaccine. The source was peripheral blood, collected 28 days after the second AZD1222 dose. This chain joins TRBV6-1 and TRBJ2-5; 10 bases agree with TRBD1. The CDR3: CASSWGTGVEETQYF. CDR3 sequence (DNA): TGTGCCAGCAGTTGGGGGACAGGGGTGGAAGAGACCCAGTACTTC.